This T cell receptor beta chain was sequenced for a study of vaccination effects on CD4 cells after COVID-19. The CDR3 is made up of 14 amino acids. CDR1 and CDR2 from the germline V gene are SGDLS and YYNGEE. The J segment lost 4 bases and the V segment lost 2 bases, leaving 3 bases of the junction unmatched. Study-wide points: The study, lacking early post-infection timepoints, had few convalescent patients.

This clone has a handful of counts. Its antigen is not identified. CD4+ T cells were isolated after less than 13 days of culture. By PCR, the person was confirmed to have had SARS-CoV-2 infection between March and December 2020. Two-dose BNT162b2 or mRNA-1273 vaccination was given to participants. Half-medium changes using IL-2 medium occurred on days 3 and 7. Method: immunoSEQ multiplex PCR; TCRdb's copy keeps in-frame clones and lacks some. The table has 30,000 to 35,000 clones, around 80% seen once; the top ten hold about 7.1%. Sequenced here: CD4+ T cells from PBMCs cultured without peptide, sampled after COVID-19 vaccination. The genes are TRBV9 and TRBJ1-2; TRBD1 aligns across 9 bases. The sequence was obtained from a human donor who had a prior SARS-CoV-2 infection. CDR3 bases: TGTGCCAGCAGCGTCGACAGGGGGAGCTATGGCTACACCTTC. It specifies CASSVDRGSYGYTF.